The 21 T cell receptor beta chains below all came from one sample that was sequenced in a study of blood T cell repertoires in COVID-19. This table comes from immunoSEQ multiplex PCR, and its TCRdb copy is limited to in-frame clones, with some not included. The data contain 100,000 or so clones, approximately 88% of them seen just once; the ten biggest clones take up less than 7.5%. The sequenced sample was peripheral blood. These receptors all stem from a woman in her sixties with acute or convalescent COVID-19.

The V gene is TRBV19, the J gene TRBJ1-6; D is unclear. The length of the CDR3 is 15 residues. Per germline, CDR1 LNHDA and CDR2 SQIVND (reference sequence). V was pared by 7 bases and J by 5 bases, with 15 bases between. CDR3 protein: CASTMSSSHNSPLHF. CDR3 in DNA: TGTGCCAGTACCATGAGTTCGTCCCATAATTCACCCCTCCACTTT.

The chain carries TRBV24-1 and TRBJ2-1; perhaps TRBD2 as D (5 bases). CDR3 size: 13 residues. V was clipped by 5 bases and J by 7 bases, with 11 bases between them. The V gene's germline CDR1 is KGHDR and CDR2 SFDVKD. CDR3 coding DNA: TGTGCCACCAGTGTGGTGGGAGTGAATGAGCAGTTCTTC. Residues: CATSVVGVNEQFF.

The chain recombines TRBV19 with TRBJ2-1; possibly TRBD1 for D (5 bases). Germline CDR1 reads LNHDA; CDR2 reads SQIVND (reference sequence). The V gene lost 4 bases and the J gene lost 5 bases, with 12 bases spanning the gap. The CDR3 contains 14 residues. CDR3 in amino acids: CASSRLEGDNEQFF. CDR3 bases: TGTGCCAGTAGTAGACTTGAAGGGGACAATGAGCAGTTCTTC. Based on the CDR3 plus reference TRBV19 and TRBJ2-1, the full variable domain is DGGITQSPKYLFRKEGQNVTLSCEQNLNHDAMYWYRQDPGQGLRLIYYSQIVNDFQKGDIAEGYSVSREKKESFPLTVTSAQKNPTAFYLCASSRLEGDNEQFFGPGTRLTVL.

The rearrangement joins TRBV19 to TRBJ2-1; TRBD2 aligns across 10 bases. The CDR3 has 15 amino acids. Germline assignment: CDR1 LNHDA and CDR2 SQIVND (reference sequence). V lost 7 bases, J lost 2 bases, and 5 bases stayed unmatched. DNA of the CDR3: TGTGCCAGTACCACAGGACTAGCGGCCTACAATGAGCAGTTCTTC. Translation: CASTTGLAAYNEQFF.

The rearrangement joins TRBV5-1 to TRBJ1-6, with a possible D match to TRBD1 (5 bases). The germline V gene has CDR1 SGHRS and CDR2 YFSETQ. Between the trimmed V and J ends, which lost 5 bases and 7 bases, there was a span of 10 bases. The CDR3 runs to 13 residues. The CDR3 DNA reads TGCGCCAGCAGGCAGGGCTCGAATTCACCCCTCCACTTT. Protein: CASRQGSNSPLHF.

The chain carries TRBV7-9 and TRBJ1-1; D not resolved. The CDR3 covers 13 residues. Trimming shortened V by 6 bases and J by 0 bases, and 8 bases separated the two germline ends. The germline V gene encodes CDR1 SEHNR and CDR2 FQNEAQ (reference sequence). CDR3 region: CASSRGMNTEAFF. In DNA form, the CDR3 reads TGTGCCAGCAGTAGAGGAATGAACACTGAAGCTTTCTTT.

The J gene is TRBJ2-3, the V gene TRBV6-2 or TRBV6-3, with 7 bases that match TRBD2. Per the germline V gene, CDR1 is MNHEY and CDR2 is SVGEGT. With 0 bases clipped from V and 2 bases from J, the junction kept 5 bases outside the gene matches. The CDR3 contains 16 residues. CDR3 residues: CASSYSGTTPTDTQYF. The DNA for the CDR3 is TGTGCCAGCAGTTACTCTGGGACTACACCCACAGATACGCAGTATTTT.

V usage is TRBV10-3 and J usage is TRBJ2-2; 7 bases align to TRBD2. Trimming took 2 bases from V and 0 from J; bases not matched to a gene: 6. Germline V gene sequence: CDR1 ENHRY, CDR2 SYGVKD. CDR3 length: 17 amino acids. CDR3 bases: TGTGCCATCAGTGAGAGGGGAAGCGGGGCGAACACCGGGGAGCTGTTTTTT. Residues: CAISERGSGANTGELFF.

J is TRBJ1-6 and V is TRBV5-1, with D possibly TRBD1 on 6 matching bases. Trimming cost V 0 bases and J 0 bases, with 22 bases left between them. The CDR3 totals 21 residues. Per the germline V gene, CDR1 is SGHRS and CDR2 is YFSETQ. The CDR3 is CASSLGAAGAIPSSYNSPLHF. The CDR3 DNA sequence: TGCGCCAGCAGCTTGGGGGCGGCAGGGGCGATCCCAAGCTCCTATAATTCACCCCTCCACTTT.

The rearrangement links TRBV6-5 to TRBJ1-3, with a tentative D call TRBD1 (6 bases). Germline CDR1 and CDR2: MNHEY and SVGAGI. The ends were cut back, 10 bases at V and 0 bases at J, with 10 bases in the middle. The CDR3 contains 13 residues. DNA of the CDR3: TGTGCCACCGCACAGGGCTCTGGAAACACCATATATTTT. Translating it yields CATAQGSGNTIYF.

J is TRBJ2-2 and V is TRBV30, with D unresolved. Germline V gene lookup returns CDR1 GTSNPN and CDR2 SVGIG (reference sequence). CDR3 size: 14 residues. Trimming stripped 0 bases from V and 9 bases from J, with 14 bases between. CDR3 nucleotides: TGTGCCTGGAGTGTCTTGTATGGCGGCTGGGAGCTGTTTTTT. This encodes CAWSVLYGGWELFF. Complete variable domain (other parts from reference TRBV30 and TRBJ2-2): SQTIHQWPATLVQPVGSPLSLECTVEGTSNPNLYWYRQAAGRGLQLLFYSVGIGQISSEVPQNLSASRPQDRQFILSSKKLLLSDSGFYLCAWSVLYGGWELFFGEGSRLTVL.

This sequence joins TRBV3-1 (or the pseudogene TRBV3-2) and TRBJ1-5; 11 bases fit TRBD1. V gave up 1 base and J gave up 1 base; unmatched junction bases: 6. Germline CDR1 LGHDT, CDR2 YNNKEL (reference sequence). The CDR3 contains 18 residues. CDR3 in amino acids: CASSQGTGGSGSNQPQHF. In DNA form, the CDR3 reads TGTGCCAGCAGCCAAGGGACAGGGGGCTCGGGCAGCAATCAGCCCCAGCATTTT.

CDR3 bases: TGTGCCAGCAGCCCCTCTCCGAACAGGGAATATGGCTACACCTTC. The encoded protein is CASSPSPNREYGYTF. The J gene is TRBJ1-2, the V gene TRBV3-1 (or the pseudogene TRBV3-2); perhaps TRBD1 as D (6 bases). V shed 4 bases and J shed 5 bases, with 17 bases lying between them. Germline V gives CDR1 LGHDT, CDR2 YNNKEL (reference sequence). CDR3 length: 15 amino acids.

CDR3 residues: CASRAEAALNTQYF. CDR3 DNA sequence: TGTGCCAGCAGGGCAGAGGCGGCTTTAAATACGCAGTATTTT. The J gene is TRBJ2-3, the V gene TRBV6-5; D is uncertain. From germline, CDR1 is MNHEY and CDR2 SVGAGI. This CDR3 is built from 14 residues. With 6 bases removed from V and 7 bases from J, the gap between germline ends came to 17 bases.

This chain joins TRBV7-9 and TRBJ2-1, with 11 bases fitting TRBD2. The CDR3 has 16 residues. Trimming removed 3 bases from V and 5 bases from J; junction bases left unmatched: 6. Germline CDR1 and CDR2: SEHNR and FQNEAQ (reference sequence). CDR3 amino acids: CASSFIAGGRDNEQFF. The CDR3 DNA follows: TGTGCCAGCAGCTTCATAGCGGGAGGGCGGGACAATGAGCAGTTCTTC.

The count of this clone is one. In nucleotides, the CDR3 is TGTGCCAGCAGCTCGGGACTCCCAGGCGGCAATGAGCAGTTCTTC. Residues: CASSSGLPGGNEQFF. J is TRBJ2-1 and V is TRBV7-2, with D tentatively TRBD2 (6 bases). This CDR3 is built from 15 residues. Germline assignment: CDR1 SGHTA and CDR2 FQGNSA. Trimming removed 4 bases from V and 6 bases from J, with 16 bases in between.

The rearrangement uses TRBV27 and TRBJ1-1; maybe TRBD1 (5 bases). CDR3 length: 14 residues. Germline V CDR1 and CDR2: MNHEY, SMNVEV (reference sequence). V gave up 2 bases and J gave up 4 bases, with 11 bases separating them. The chain's CDR3 is CASSLEGRGTEAFF. CDR3 in DNA: TGTGCCAGCAGTTTAGAAGGGAGGGGCACTGAAGCTTTCTTT.

The chain links TRBV18 to TRBJ2-2; D is ambiguous. Deletions cut 6 bases from V and 4 bases from J, with 12 bases between. CDR3 size: 14 residues. Looked up from germline, CDR1 is KGHSH and CDR2 is LQKENI. The CDR3 loop reads CASSPILTTGELFF. The CDR3 coding sequence is TGTGCCAGCTCGCCTATTTTAACCACCGGGGAGCTGTTTTTT.

This chain links TRBV6-5 with TRBJ2-7, with D possibly TRBD1 on 5 matching bases. Per the germline V gene, CDR1 is MNHEY and CDR2 is SVGAGI. Deletions cut 6 bases from V and 1 base from J, with 13 bases between. The CDR3 extends over 14 amino acids. CDR3 coding DNA: TGTGCCAGCAGGGGGCAGGGATTATCCTACGAGCAGTACGTC. It is translated as CASRGQGLSYEQYV.

The V and J genes are TRBV21-1 and TRBJ2-3; TRBD2 is the table's D call and was not checked against the DNA. TRBV21-1 is recorded as a pseudogene. The CDR3 spans 15 residues. The CDR3 here is CASSKERGGPDTQYF. The CDR3 DNA is TGTGCCAGCAGCAAAGAAAGGGGGGGTCCAGATACGCAGTATTTT.

This chain connects TRBV11-2 to TRBJ1-6, with 8 bases that match TRBD1. Germline assignment: CDR1 SGHAT and CDR2 FQNNGV. Losses at the gene ends were 0 bases for V and 9 bases for J; bases not matched to a gene: 7. The CDR3 loop spans 16 amino acids. CDR3 in amino acids: CASSLDPGQGSSPLHF. In nucleotides, the CDR3 is TGTGCCAGCAGCTTAGACCCCGGACAGGGAAGTTCACCCCTCCACTTT.